Following are 18 T cell receptor beta chains from one sample sequenced in a study of blood T cell repertoires in COVID-19. Measured with immunoSEQ multiplex PCR; TCRdb has only the in-frame clones, and not every one. This table holds 50,000 to 85,000 clones, around four fifths found once. The sample taken for sequencing was peripheral blood. The receptor source for this set is a human donor in a cohort sampled during active COVID-19.

This clone is labeled medium-sized. The chain employs TRBV7-2 and TRBJ2-7, with TRBD2 matching over 9 bases. There are 17 residues in the CDR3. Germline V gene data show CDR1 as SGHTA and CDR2 as FQGNSA. V gave up 0 bases and J gave up 4 bases; unmatched junction bases: 10. This CDR3 reads CASSLAPLAGYPYEQYF. DNA for the CDR3: TGTGCCAGCAGCTTAGCGCCCCTAGCGGGATACCCGTACGAGCAGTACTTC. The variable domain in full, with the rest retrieved from reference TRBV7-2 and TRBJ2-7, is GAGVSQSPSNKVTEKGKDVELRCDPISGHTALYWYRQSLGQGLEFLIYFQGNSAPDKSGLPSDRFSAERTGGSVSTLTIQRTQQEDSAVYLCASSLAPLAGYPYEQYFGPGTRLTVT.

This sequence joins TRBV5-4 and TRBJ2-7; 7 positions agree with TRBD2. CDR1 and CDR2 (germline): SGHNT, YYREEE (reference sequence). The CDR3 covers 13 residues. J was trimmed by 2 bases and V by 4 bases; bases with no gene match: 3. The CDR3 DNA follows: TGTGCCAGCAGCCAGGGACTAACCTACGAGCAGTACTTC. This gives the protein CASSQGLTYEQYF.

The genes are TRBV5-1 and TRBJ2-7; D is perhaps TRBD2 (6 bases). Germline assignment: CDR1 SGHRS and CDR2 YFSETQ. V was clipped by 3 bases and J by 4 bases, with 11 bases between them. CDR3 length: 13 amino acids. The CDR3 region has the DNA TGCGCCAGCAGCTACTCGAGCGGGTACGAGCAGTACTTC. This encodes CASSYSSGYEQYF.

This chain uses TRBV6-5 with TRBJ2-7; TRBD2 might be the D (6 bases). V gave up 9 bases and J gave up 9 bases, with 18 bases separating them. CDR3 size: 12 residues. Germline CDR1 MNHEY, CDR2 SVGAGI. For the CDR3, the DNA is TGTGCCAGTTCGGAGGGCCAATCTGGGCAGTACTTC. This sequence encodes CASSEGQSGQYF.

The V gene is TRBV15, the J gene TRBJ1-3, with D possibly TRBD1 on 6 matching bases. CDR1 and CDR2 from the germline V gene are LNHNV and YYDKDF (reference sequence). This CDR3 has 14 amino acids. V was pared by 6 bases and J by 1 base, with 10 bases between. The CDR3 nucleotides are TGTGCCACCAGACAGGGCCGGTCTGGAAACACCATATATTTT. It translates to CATRQGRSGNTIYF.

The V gene is TRBV7-8, the J gene TRBJ1-3; tentative D call: TRBD1 (6 bases). V dropped 5 bases and J dropped 4 bases, with 12 bases sitting between them. The germline CDR1 and CDR2 sequences are SGHVS and FQNEAQ. The CDR3 is 14 residues long. The CDR3 reads CASSLGTWGNTIYF. CDR3 nucleotide sequence: TGTGCCAGCAGCCTAGGGACATGGGGAAACACCATATATTTT.

The chain uses TRBV6-1 and TRBJ2-7; TRBD2 matches 16 bases. CDR3 size: 16 residues. The germline V gene encodes CDR1 MNHNS and CDR2 SASEGT. V gave up 4 bases and J gave up 2 bases; unmatched junction bases: 2. In nucleotides, the CDR3 is TGTGCCAGCAGTGCGGGACTAGCGGGAGGGCCCTACGAGCAGTACTTC. Translated: CASSAGLAGGPYEQYF.

This clone has just one count. V is TRBV4-3 and J is TRBJ1-1; the D gene is possibly TRBD1 (5 bases). The CDR3 totals 16 residues. Germline CDR1 and CDR2: LGHNA and YSLEER. V was shortened by 0 bases and J by 4 bases, with 15 bases between the two germline ends. The CDR3 coding sequence is TGCGCCAGCAGCCAAGACTTTGGCCGGAGGGGCACTGAAGCTTTCTTT. Its protein product is CASSQDFGRRGTEAFF.

V is TRBV7-2 and J is TRBJ1-6; a possible D gene is TRBD1 (6 bases). CDR1 SGHTA and CDR2 FQGNSA come from the germline V gene. There are 15 residues in the CDR3. Deletions cut 5 bases from V and 4 bases from J, with 12 bases between. CDR3 in amino acids: CASSPQQGYNSPLHF. The CDR3 coding sequence is TGTGCCAGCAGCCCCCAACAGGGTTATAATTCACCCCTCCACTTT.

The chain joins TRBV7-9 to TRBJ2-3, with TRBD2 matching over 8 bases. The CDR3 covers 16 residues. The germline V gene encodes CDR1 SEHNR and CDR2 FQNEAQ (reference sequence). The V segment lost 5 bases and the J segment 4 bases; nucleotides outside the gene matches: 11. CDR3 protein: CASSTTSRGGADTQYF. CDR3 sequence (DNA): TGTGCCAGCAGCACTACCTCTCGGGGGGGCGCAGATACGCAGTATTTT.

This clone was detected only a few times. The chain employs TRBV5-1 and TRBJ2-7, with 8 positions matching TRBD1. Trimming took 4 bases from V and 7 from J; bases not matched to a gene: 13. Germline-derived CDR1 and CDR2 are SGHRS and YFSETQ. The CDR3 has 15 amino acids. The CDR3 protein is CASSPGQGPLEEQYF. DNA of the CDR3: TGCGCCAGCAGCCCCGGACAGGGCCCCCTAGAGGAGCAGTACTTC.

The V and J genes are TRBV28 and TRBJ1-2, with unresolved D. The germline CDR1 and CDR2 sequences are MDHEN and SYDVKM. The CDR3 has 12 residues. V gave up 7 bases and J gave up 4 bases, with 10 bases separating them. CDR3 protein: CASTGLTYGYTF. CDR3 nucleotides: TGTGCCAGCACTGGACTGACCTATGGCTACACCTTC.

This sequence joins TRBV24-1 and TRBJ1-1, with 9 bases identical to TRBD1. From germline, CDR1 is KGHDR and CDR2 SFDVKD. The CDR3 consists of 15 residues. The V gene end was trimmed by 5 bases and the J gene end by 6 bases; junction bases not matched to a gene: 9. The CDR3 is CATSVGTGRRAEAFF. The CDR3 nucleotides are TGTGCCACCAGTGTGGGGACAGGGAGGCGCGCTGAAGCTTTCTTT.

V is TRBV7-2 and J is TRBJ1-4; tentative D call: TRBD1 (5 bases). Germline CDR1 reads SGHTA; CDR2 reads FQGNSA. The CDR3 is 12 residues long. V lost 5 bases and J 10 bases, leaving 11 bases between the germline ends. The CDR3 DNA sequence: TGTGCCAGCAGCCCCGAAACAGGAAAACTGTTTTTT. As protein: CASSPETGKLFF.

CDR3 sequence (DNA): TGTGCCAGTATCGGGACAGGGAACGACAATCAGCCCCAGCATTTT. This sequence encodes CASIGTGNDNQPQHF. This chain uses TRBV19 with TRBJ1-5; TRBD1 matches 9 bases. The CDR3 runs to 15 residues. V shed 7 bases and J 3 bases; nucleotides not matched to a gene: 7. CDR1 is LNHDA, CDR2 SQIVND, per germline (reference sequence).

This clone was observed once. The chain has TRBV4-3 and TRBJ1-4, with D uncertain. CDR1 LGHNA and CDR2 YSLEER come from the germline V gene. This CDR3 is built from 16 residues. Trimming left V 4 bases short and J 0 bases short, with 12 bases between. The CDR3, as DNA: TGCGCCAGCAGCCCCTCGGCGGTTGCAACTAATGAAAAACTGTTTTTT. Translating it yields CASSPSAVATNEKLFF.

This rearrangement joins TRBV4-3 to TRBJ2-7; 7 bases are shared with TRBD1. Germline assignment: CDR1 LGHNA and CDR2 YSLEER. Unmatched junction bases numbered 4, after V lost 2 bases and J lost 3 bases. There are 14 residues in the CDR3. CDR3 sequence: CASSQRQGYYEQYF. The DNA for the CDR3 is TGCGCCAGCAGCCAACGACAGGGCTACTACGAGCAGTACTTC.

The CDR3 here is CASSQEEGRDLHQETQYF. The CDR3 DNA follows: TGCGCCAGCAGCCAAGAAGAAGGCAGGGATCTCCACCAAGAGACCCAGTACTTC. The V and J genes are TRBV4-1 and TRBJ2-5; D is perhaps TRBD1 (5 bases). The V gene's germline CDR1 is MGHRA and CDR2 YSYEKL. The CDR3 loop spans 18 amino acids. With 0 bases removed from V and 0 bases from J, the gap between germline ends came to 17 bases.